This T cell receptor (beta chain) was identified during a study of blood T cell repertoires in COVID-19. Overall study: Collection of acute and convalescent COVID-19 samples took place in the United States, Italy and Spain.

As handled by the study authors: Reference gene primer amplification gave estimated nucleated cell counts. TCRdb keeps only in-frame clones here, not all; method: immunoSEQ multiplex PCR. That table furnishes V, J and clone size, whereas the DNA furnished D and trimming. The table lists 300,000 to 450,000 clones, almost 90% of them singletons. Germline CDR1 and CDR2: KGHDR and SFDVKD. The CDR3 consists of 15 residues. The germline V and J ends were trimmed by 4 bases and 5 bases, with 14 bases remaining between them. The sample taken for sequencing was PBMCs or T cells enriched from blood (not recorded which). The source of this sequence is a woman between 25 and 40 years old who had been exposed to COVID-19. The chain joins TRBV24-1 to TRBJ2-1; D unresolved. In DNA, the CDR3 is TGTGCCACCAGTGACAACTCAGACAACGACAATGAGCAGTTCTTC. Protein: CATSDNSDNDNEQFF.